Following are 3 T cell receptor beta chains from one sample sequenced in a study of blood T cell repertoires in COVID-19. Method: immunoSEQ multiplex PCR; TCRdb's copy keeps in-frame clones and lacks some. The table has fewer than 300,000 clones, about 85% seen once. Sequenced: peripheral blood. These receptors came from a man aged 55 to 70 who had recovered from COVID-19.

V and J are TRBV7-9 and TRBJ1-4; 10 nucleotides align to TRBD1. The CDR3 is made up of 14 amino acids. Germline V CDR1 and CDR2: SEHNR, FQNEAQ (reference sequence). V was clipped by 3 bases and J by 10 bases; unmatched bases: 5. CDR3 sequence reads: CASSLTGGAGKLFF. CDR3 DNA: TGTGCCAGCAGCTTGACAGGGGGCGCGGGAAAACTGTTTTTT.

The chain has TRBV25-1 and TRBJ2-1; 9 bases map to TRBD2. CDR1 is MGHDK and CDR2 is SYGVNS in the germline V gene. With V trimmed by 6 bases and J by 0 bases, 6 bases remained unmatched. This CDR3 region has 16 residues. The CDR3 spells CASSRYSGGSYNEQFF. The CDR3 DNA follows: TGTGCCAGCAGCAGATATAGCGGGGGCTCCTACAATGAGCAGTTCTTC.

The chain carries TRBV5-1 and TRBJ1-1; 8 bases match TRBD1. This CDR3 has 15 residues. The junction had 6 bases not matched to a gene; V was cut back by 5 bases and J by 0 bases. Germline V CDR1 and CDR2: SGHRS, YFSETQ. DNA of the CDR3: TGCGCCAGCAGGTCAGGGGGCTCCATGAACACTGAAGCTTTCTTT. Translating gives CASRSGGSMNTEAFF.